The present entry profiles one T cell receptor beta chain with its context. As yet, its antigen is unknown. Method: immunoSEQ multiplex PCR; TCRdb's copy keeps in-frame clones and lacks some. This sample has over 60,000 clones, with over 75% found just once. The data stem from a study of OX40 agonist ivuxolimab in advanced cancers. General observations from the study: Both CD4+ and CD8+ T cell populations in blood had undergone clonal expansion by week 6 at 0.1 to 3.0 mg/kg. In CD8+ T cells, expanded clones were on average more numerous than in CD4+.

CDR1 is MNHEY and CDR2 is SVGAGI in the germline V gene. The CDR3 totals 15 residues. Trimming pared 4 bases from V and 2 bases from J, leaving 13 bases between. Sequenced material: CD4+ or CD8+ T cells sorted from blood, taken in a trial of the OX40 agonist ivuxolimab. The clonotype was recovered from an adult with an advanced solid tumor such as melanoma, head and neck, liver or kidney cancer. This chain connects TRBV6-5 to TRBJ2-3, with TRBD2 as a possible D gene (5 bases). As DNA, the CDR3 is TGTGCCAGCAGTTCTATCAGAGGGATCACAGATACGCAGTATTTT. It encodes CASSSIRGITDTQYF.